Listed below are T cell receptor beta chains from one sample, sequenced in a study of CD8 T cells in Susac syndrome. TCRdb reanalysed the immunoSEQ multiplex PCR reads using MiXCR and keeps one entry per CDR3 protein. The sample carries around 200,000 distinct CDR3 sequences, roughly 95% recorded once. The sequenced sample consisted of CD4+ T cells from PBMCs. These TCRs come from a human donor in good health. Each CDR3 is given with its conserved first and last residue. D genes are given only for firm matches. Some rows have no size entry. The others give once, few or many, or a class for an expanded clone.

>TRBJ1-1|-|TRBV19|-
TGTGCCAGTAGTATAGAACAACCAGGCGCTGAAGCTTTCTTT
CASSIEQPGAEAFF
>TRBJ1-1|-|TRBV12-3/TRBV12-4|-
TGTGCCAGCAGTAGCACGGGCCGCGGGGTAACCAAGAACACTGAAGCTTTCTTT
CASSSTGRGVTKNTEAFF
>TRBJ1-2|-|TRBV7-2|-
TGTGCCAGCAGCTTATCCGTGGCAGCCAACTATGGCTACACCTTC
CASSLSVAANYGYTF
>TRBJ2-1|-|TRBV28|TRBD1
TGTGCCAGCAGTTCAAACAGGGGGCGCAATGAGCAGTTCTTC
CASSSNRGRNEQFF
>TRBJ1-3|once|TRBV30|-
TGTGCCTGGAGTGTTTGGGGGGGAAACACCATATATTTT
CAWSVWGGNTIYF
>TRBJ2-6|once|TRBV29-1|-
TGCAGCGTAACGGGGGCTGGGGCCAACGTCCTGACTTTC
CSVTGAGANVLTF
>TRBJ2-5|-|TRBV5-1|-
TGCGCCAGCAGCGATAGGCCTCCGGAGACCCAGTACTTC
CASSDRPPETQYF
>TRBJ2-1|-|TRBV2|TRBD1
TGTGCCAGCAGTCGCGCCGGGACAGGGGGCGGTAATGAGCAGTTCTTC
CASSRAGTGGGNEQFF
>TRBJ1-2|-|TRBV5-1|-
TGCGCCAGCTCGACAGAGATTAACTATGGCTACACCTTC
CASSTEINYGYTF
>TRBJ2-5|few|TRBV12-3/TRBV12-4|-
TGTGCCAGCAGTTTACTAGACAGGCAAGAGACCCAGTACTTC
CASSLLDRQETQYF
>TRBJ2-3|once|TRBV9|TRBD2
TGTGCCAGCAGCGTAGCTATTTCACTAGCGGGCCCCGATACGCAGTATTTT
CASSVAISLAGPDTQYF
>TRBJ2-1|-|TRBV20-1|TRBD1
TGCAGTGCTAACAACAGGGGGCTAATCTACAATGAGCAGTTCTTC
CSANNRGLIYNEQFF
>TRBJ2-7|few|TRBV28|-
TGTGCCAGCAGTTCAACAGGGACCTACGAGCAGTACTTC
CASSSTGTYEQYF
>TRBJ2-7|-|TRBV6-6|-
TGTGCCAGCAGTTCGACAGCGTCAGGATCCTACGAGCAGTACTTC
CASSSTASGSYEQYF
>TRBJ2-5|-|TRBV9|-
TGTGCCAGCAGCGTAGCCGCTACGTCACAGCAAGAGACCCAGTACTTC
CASSVAATSQQETQYF
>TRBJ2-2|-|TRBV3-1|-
TGTGCCAGCAGCCTTGTATACGACTCCACCGGGGAGCTGTTTTTT
CASSLVYDSTGELFF
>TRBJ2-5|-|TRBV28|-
TGTGCCAGCAGGGAGACTAGTTTGGGGACCCAGTACTTC
CASRETSLGTQYF
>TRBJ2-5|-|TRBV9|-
TGTGCCAGCAGCGCCGGGTCACCACACTCCGGAGAGACCCAGTACTTC
CASSAGSPHSGETQYF
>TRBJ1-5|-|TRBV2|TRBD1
TGTGCCAGCAGCGGACAGGGGGCGATTCGTCAGCCCCAGCATTTT
CASSGQGAIRQPQHF
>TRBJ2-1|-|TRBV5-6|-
TGTGCCAGCAGCTTCGACCCGCGAGTCTACAATGAGCAGTTCTTC
CASSFDPRVYNEQFF
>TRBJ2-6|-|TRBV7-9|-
TGTGCCAGCAGCTTAGCACTCTCTGGGGCCAACGTCCTGACTTTC
CASSLALSGANVLTF
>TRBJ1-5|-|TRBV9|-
TGTGCCAGCAGCGTAGACGGGGCGAAAGGGCAGCCCCAGCATTTT
CASSVDGAKGQPQHF
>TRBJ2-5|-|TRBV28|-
TGTGCCAGCAGTAGAGAAGAGACCCAGTACTTC
CASSREETQYF
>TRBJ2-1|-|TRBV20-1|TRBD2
TGCAGTGCTAGATATAGCGGGCGGTACAATGAGCAGTTCTTC
CSARYSGRYNEQFF
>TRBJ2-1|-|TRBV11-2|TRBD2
TGTGCCAGCAGCCTTCTCCTCGGACTAGCGGGCGGGAACAATGAGCAGTTCTTC
CASSLLLGLAGGNNEQFF
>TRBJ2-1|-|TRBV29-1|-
TGCAGCGTTGATTTTTACAATGAGCAGTTCTTC
CSVDFYNEQFF
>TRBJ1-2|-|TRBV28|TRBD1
TGTGCCAGCAGACCGACAGGGGGGGACTATGGCTACACCTTC
CASRPTGGDYGYTF
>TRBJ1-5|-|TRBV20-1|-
TGCAGTGCTTGGCAGACTGGCAATCAGCCCCAGCATTTT
CSAWQTGNQPQHF
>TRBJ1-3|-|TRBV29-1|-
TGCAGCGTTGTCCGCTCTGGAAACACCATATATTTT
CSVVRSGNTIYF
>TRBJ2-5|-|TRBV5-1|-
TGCGCCAGCAGCGTGGCCGGGACCGACCAACAGACCCAGTACTTC
CASSVAGTDQQTQYF
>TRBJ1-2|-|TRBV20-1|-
TGCAGTGTCCCGGGGACAACCTGGGGCTACACCTTC
CSVPGTTWGYTF
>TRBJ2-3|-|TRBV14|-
TGTGCCAGCAGTCGACGACTAGGTCCGGAAGGGAGGCAGTATTTT
CASSRRLGPEGRQYF
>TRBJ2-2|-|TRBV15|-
TGTGCCACCAGCACTCGGCGGGGCAGGGCCGGGGAGCTGTTTTTT
CATSTRRGRAGELFF
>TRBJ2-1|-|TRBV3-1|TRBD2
TGTGCCAGCAGCCAAATAGCGGGCATATACAATGAGCAGTTCTTC
CASSQIAGIYNEQFF
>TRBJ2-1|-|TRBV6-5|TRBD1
TGTGCCAGCAGTTCGACAGGGGGCCAAAATGAGCAGTTCTTC
CASSSTGGQNEQFF
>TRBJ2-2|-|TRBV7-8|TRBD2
TGTGCCAGCAGCTTAGAAGGACTAGCGGGGAACACCGGGGAGCTGTTTTTT
CASSLEGLAGNTGELFF
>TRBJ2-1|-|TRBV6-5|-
TGTGCCAGCAGTTACTCGTTCCAGACCTACAATGAGCAGTTCTTC
CASSYSFQTYNEQFF
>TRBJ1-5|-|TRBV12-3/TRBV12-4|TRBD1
TGTGCCAGCAGTCAGAGCCGGGACAGGGGTGCTCAGCCCCAGCATTTT
CASSQSRDRGAQPQHF
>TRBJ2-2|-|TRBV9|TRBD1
TGTGCCAGCAACCGGGACAGGGGCGAAACCGGGGAGCTGTTTTTT
CASNRDRGETGELFF
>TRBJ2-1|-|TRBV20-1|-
TGCAGTGCTAGAGTGGCAGGGAGCTCCTACAATGAGCAGTTCTTC
CSARVAGSSYNEQFF
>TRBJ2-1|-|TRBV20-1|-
TGCAGTGCTAGAACCCCCAGGAGGGGGCTCAATGAGCAGTTCTTC
CSARTPRRGLNEQFF
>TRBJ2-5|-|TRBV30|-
TGTGCCTGGAGTGCTACTCGATCCGGGGAGACCCAGTACTTC
CAWSATRSGETQYF